This T cell receptor (beta chain) was found in a study of cytomegalovirus exposure and HLA in healthy donors. Regarding this clone: As yet, its antigen is unknown.

Trimming took 2 bases from V and 3 from J; bases not matched to a gene: 5. CDR1 is MNHNY, CDR2 SVGAGI, per germline (reference sequence). The CDR3 totals 15 residues. A 120-subject validation cohort, separate from the approximately 720-subject first cohort, supplied the donors. The study's findings and limits: CMV antigen specificity of three CMV-associated chains was confirmed in vitro. The tendency of first-cohort TCR clusters to co-occur in the 120 or so validation repertoires was identified by a subsequent analysis.

Profiling relied on immunoSEQ multiplex PCR, and the TCRdb table lists in-frame clones only, not all of them. The sample contains roughly 260,000 clones, nearly 90% of which appear only once. The rearrangement uses TRBV6-6 and TRBJ2-7; 9 bases are shared with TRBD1. The specimen sequenced was PBMCs. The receptor's source is a woman aged 18-29 years in good health and CMV-seronegative. CDR3 residues: CASSYPGQGNYEQYF. The CDR3 coding sequence is TGTGCCAGCAGTTACCCGGGACAGGGTAACTACGAGCAGTACTTC.